This TCR beta chain was obtained from a study of vaccination effects on CD4 cells after COVID-19. Overall study: Every participant took two doses of the BNT162b2 or mRNA-1273 vaccine. Overall study findings and caveats: Marked clonal contraction of infection- and vaccine-induced clones was seen late after vaccination.

Germline V CDR1 and CDR2: LNHDA, SQIVND (reference sequence). V was pared by 8 bases and J by 6 bases, with 9 bases of the junction left unmatched. The CDR3 contains 13 residues. Antigen-specific CD4+ T cells were expanded with viral peptide pools in the ViraFEST assay before sequencing. Following culture for more than 9 days, CD4+ T cells were isolated. Negative nucleocapsid antibody tests before and after vaccination confirmed no previous SARS-CoV-2 infection. PBMC were cultured at a few million per well with about 9 IU/ml IL-2 and 7.5 to 10 ug/ml peptides. At days 3 and 7, half of the medium was exchanged for IL-2 medium. Data came from immunoSEQ multiplex PCR; TCRdb stores just in-frame clones and leaves some out. The sample includes around 25,000 clones, approximately 73% of them seen just once. About this clone: The antigen remains unidentified.

V is TRBV19 and J is TRBJ2-7; 8 nucleotides align to TRBD1. The sequence was collected from a human donor who received a COVID-19 vaccine. This specimen consisted of CD4+ T cells from PBMCs cultured with SARS-CoV-2 spike peptides, obtained before COVID-19 vaccination. CDR3 sequence reads: CASSGTGPGEQYF. The CDR3 DNA follows: TGTGCCAGTTCCGGGACAGGTCCCGGCGAGCAGTACTTC.